A single sample is the source of the 12 T cell receptor beta chains below, sequenced in a study of T cells in localized non-small cell lung cancer. TCRdb's copy holds only in-frame clones and misses some; the assay was immunoSEQ multiplex PCR. Of 15,000 to 20,000 clones detected, roughly 87% appear once; the ten largest clones hold about 30%. The sequencing used peripheral blood, collected before any cancer treatment. The source is a male donor older than 55 with stage I lung adenocarcinoma.

The CDR3 coding sequence is TGTGCCAGCTCAACAGACAGGAGGTCACCCCTCCACTTT. It codes for CASSTDRRSPLHF. V gene TRBV18 combines with J gene TRBJ1-6; D possibly corresponds to TRBD1 (6 bases). CDR1 and CDR2 from the germline V gene are KGHSH and LQKENI. V lost 5 bases and J 10 bases, leaving 12 bases between the germline ends. The CDR3 is 13 amino acids.

The J gene is TRBJ1-4, the V gene TRBV14; D gene uncertain. The V gene lost 0 bases and the J gene lost 0 bases, with 8 bases spanning the gap. Germline CDR1 reads SGHDN; CDR2 reads FVKESK. CDR3 length equals 16 residues. The CDR3 is CASSQDLIATNEKLFF. CDR3 nucleotides: TGTGCCAGCAGCCAAGATCTAATAGCAACTAATGAAAAACTGTTTTTT.

The chain links TRBV6-1 to TRBJ2-6, with D perhaps TRBD1 (5 bases). CDR1 is MNHNS, CDR2 SASEGT, per germline. V gave up 3 bases and J gave up 0 bases, with 9 bases separating them. CDR3 size: 16 residues. CDR3 bases: TGTGCCAGCAGTGACCGACAGTACTCTGGGGCCAACGTCCTGACTTTC. It specifies CASSDRQYSGANVLTF.

The rearrangement uses TRBV10-3 and TRBJ2-7, with TRBD2 identical over 7 bases. CDR1 is ENHRY and CDR2 is SYGVKD in the germline V gene. The CDR3 runs to 14 residues. J was trimmed by 5 bases and V by 10 bases; bases with no gene match: 14. This CDR3 reads CATLRAGREDEQYF. CDR3 DNA sequence: TGTGCCACCCTCCGGGCAGGGAGGGAGGACGAGCAGTACTTC.

The CDR3 is CASSATGTGREQYF. As DNA, the CDR3 is TGTGCCAGCAGCGCTACCGGGACAGGGCGAGAGCAGTACTTC. The chain has TRBV6-1 and TRBJ2-7; the match to TRBD1 covers 9 bases. Germline V gene sequence: CDR1 MNHNS, CDR2 SASEGT. This CDR3 is 14 amino acids long. V trimming: 6 bases; J trimming: 7 bases; junction bases outside the gene matches: 10.

This chain joins TRBV7-3 and TRBJ2-2; 7 bases fit TRBD1. This CDR3 is 15 amino acids long. Losses at the gene ends were 5 bases for V and 5 bases for J; bases not matched to a gene: 8. The germline V gene encodes CDR1 SGHTA and CDR2 FQGTGA. CDR3 sequence: CASSHGTAETGELFF. The CDR3 nucleotides read TGTGCCAGCAGCCATGGGACAGCCGAGACCGGGGAGCTGTTTTTT.

The chain combines TRBV28 with TRBJ2-1; D is unresolved. The CDR3 loop spans 12 amino acids. V was trimmed by 3 bases and J by 2 bases, leaving 2 bases between them. Germline V lookup: CDR1 MDHEN, CDR2 SYDVKM. CDR3 sequence reads: CASSFPYNEQFF. CDR3 DNA: TGTGCCAGCAGTTTCCCCTACAATGAGCAGTTCTTC.

This clone came up a few times. Other DNA variants within this sample encode the same CDR3. As DNA, the CDR3 is TGTGCCAGCAGTGAACGTGGGGGGGCCAACACCGGGGAGCTGTTTTTT. It is translated as CASSERGGANTGELFF. J is TRBJ2-2 and V is TRBV6-1; a possible D gene is TRBD2 (7 bases). Trimming pared 2 bases from V and 2 bases from J, leaving 12 bases between. The germline CDR1 and CDR2 sequences are MNHNS and SASEGT. The CDR3 sequence is 16 residues long.

The V gene is TRBV9, the J gene TRBJ2-5, with D possibly called TRBD1 or TRBD2 (5 bases each). Germline CDR1 is SGDLS and CDR2 is YYNGEE. The CDR3 sequence is 13 residues long. V was clipped by 7 bases and J by 2 bases, with 12 bases between them. The CDR3 DNA is TGTGCCAGCGGGACCGAACAACAAGAGACCCAGTACTTC. Protein product: CASGTEQQETQYF. The entire variable domain, with the rest obtained from reference TRBV9 and TRBJ2-5, is as follows: DSGVTQTPKHLITATGQRVTLRCSPRSGDLSVYWYQQSLDQGLQFLIQYYNGEERAKGNILERFSAQQFPDLHSELNLSSLELGDSALYFCASGTEQQETQYFGPGTRLLVL.

In its sample, this clone was seen once. The V and J genes are TRBV28 and TRBJ2-7, with D tentatively TRBD1 (6 bases). Germline V lookup: CDR1 MDHEN, CDR2 SYDVKM. The germline V and J ends were trimmed by 7 bases and 3 bases, with 22 bases remaining between them. This CDR3 spans 16 amino acids. The CDR3 protein is CASTPQEAGAFYEQYF. The CDR3 DNA reads TGTGCCAGCACCCCTCAGGAGGCAGGGGCCTTCTACGAGCAGTACTTC.

The chain recombines TRBV9 with TRBJ1-1; no reliable D call. Looked up from germline, CDR1 is SGDLS and CDR2 is YYNGEE. The CDR3 has 13 amino acids. Deletions cut 0 bases from V and 1 base from J, with 4 bases between. CDR3 in amino acids: CASSVEQNTEAFF. In DNA form, the CDR3 reads TGTGCCAGCAGCGTAGAGCAGAACACTGAAGCTTTCTTT.

V usage is TRBV5-5 and J usage is TRBJ1-2; 10 bases align to TRBD1. In germline, CDR1 is SGHKS, CDR2 YYEKEE (reference sequence). V trimming: 4 bases; J trimming: 4 bases; junction bases outside the gene matches: 7. The CDR3 is made up of 15 amino acids. CDR3 in amino acids: CASSPTGTGVYGYTF. The CDR3 DNA reads as TGTGCCAGCAGCCCGACCGGGACAGGGGTCTATGGCTACACCTTC.